The T cell receptor beta chain under discussion was sequenced for a study of T cells in Graves' hyperthyroidism and ophthalmopathy. Findings and caveats of the study: Among clonotypes expanded in thyroid above 0.001, most were also found in blood. The model foresaw ophthalmopathy a median roughly 6 months prior to onset.

Regarding this clonotype: Antigen unknown.

RNA transcripts gave rise to amplified TCR beta CDR3 regions. In the first-round RT-PCR of the TCR CDR3, the HTBI primer set was used. MiXCR, run by TCRdb on the multiplex PCR reads, gives a single entry per CDR3 protein. There are 200,000 to 250,000 distinct CDR3 sequences in the sample; around 15% occur only once, and 28% lies in the top ten. The CDR3 covers 18 residues. The V segment lost 7 bases and the J segment 7 bases; nucleotides outside the gene matches: 16. Germline-derived CDR1 and CDR2 are MDHEN and SYDVKM. Each ophthalmopathy patient scored at least 3 on the Clinical Activity Score and at least 4 on NOSPECS grade, with duration under 3 months.

The sample taken for sequencing was blood. The sequence was obtained from a woman in her late teens or twenties with Graves' ophthalmopathy. The chain recombines TRBV28 with TRBJ2-1; 13 bases map to TRBD2. The CDR3: CASNPTVRTSGSWNEQFF. The CDR3, as DNA: TGTGCCAGCAACCCAACGGTGAGGACTAGCGGGAGTTGGAATGAGCAGTTCTTC.